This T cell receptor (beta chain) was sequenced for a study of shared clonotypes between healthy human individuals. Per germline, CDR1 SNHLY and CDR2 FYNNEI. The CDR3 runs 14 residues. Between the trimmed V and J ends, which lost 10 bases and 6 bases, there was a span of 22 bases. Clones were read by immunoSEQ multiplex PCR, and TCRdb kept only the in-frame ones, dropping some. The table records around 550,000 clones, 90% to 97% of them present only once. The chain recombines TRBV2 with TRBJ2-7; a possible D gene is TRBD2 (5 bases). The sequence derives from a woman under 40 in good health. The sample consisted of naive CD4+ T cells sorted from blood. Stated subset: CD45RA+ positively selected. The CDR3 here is CATSAVGSSLEQYF. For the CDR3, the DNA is TGTGCCACCTCTGCTGTGGGGAGCTCCCTCGAGCAGTACTTC.